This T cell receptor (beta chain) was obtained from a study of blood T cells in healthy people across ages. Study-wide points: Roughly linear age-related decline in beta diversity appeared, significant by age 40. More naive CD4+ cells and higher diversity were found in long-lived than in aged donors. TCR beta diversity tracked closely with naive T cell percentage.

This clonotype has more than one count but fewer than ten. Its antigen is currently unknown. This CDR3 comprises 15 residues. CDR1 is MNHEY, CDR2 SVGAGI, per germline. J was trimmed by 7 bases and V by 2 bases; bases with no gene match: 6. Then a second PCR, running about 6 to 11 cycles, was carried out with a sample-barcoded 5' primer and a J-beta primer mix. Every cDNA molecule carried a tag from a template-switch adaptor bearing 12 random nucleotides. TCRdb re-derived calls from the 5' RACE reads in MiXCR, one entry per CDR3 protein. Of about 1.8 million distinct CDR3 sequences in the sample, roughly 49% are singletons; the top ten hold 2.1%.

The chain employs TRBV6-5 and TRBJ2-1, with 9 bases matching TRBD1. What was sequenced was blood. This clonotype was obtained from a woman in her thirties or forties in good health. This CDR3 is CASSYSRTGVNEQFF. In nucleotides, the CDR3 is TGTGCCAGCAGTTACAGCAGGACAGGGGTTAATGAGCAGTTCTTC.